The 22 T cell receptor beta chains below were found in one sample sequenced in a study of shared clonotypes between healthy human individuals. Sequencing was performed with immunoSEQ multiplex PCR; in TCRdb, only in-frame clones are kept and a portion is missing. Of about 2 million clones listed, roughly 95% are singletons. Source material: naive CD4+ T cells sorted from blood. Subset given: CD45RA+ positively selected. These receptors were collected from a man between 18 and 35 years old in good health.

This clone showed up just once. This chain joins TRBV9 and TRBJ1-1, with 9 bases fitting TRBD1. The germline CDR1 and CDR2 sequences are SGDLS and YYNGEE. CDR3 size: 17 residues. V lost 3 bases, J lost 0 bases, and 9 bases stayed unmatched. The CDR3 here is CASSARQGGGMNTEAFF. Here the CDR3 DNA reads TGTGCCAGCAGCGCCCGACAGGGGGGGGGCATGAACACTGAAGCTTTCTTT.

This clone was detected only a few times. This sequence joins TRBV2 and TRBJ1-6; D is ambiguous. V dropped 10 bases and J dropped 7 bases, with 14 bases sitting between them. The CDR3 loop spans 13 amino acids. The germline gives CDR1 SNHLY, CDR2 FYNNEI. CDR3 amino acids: CATTYSGNSPLHF. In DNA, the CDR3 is TGTGCCACAACCTACAGTGGGAATTCACCCCTCCACTTT.

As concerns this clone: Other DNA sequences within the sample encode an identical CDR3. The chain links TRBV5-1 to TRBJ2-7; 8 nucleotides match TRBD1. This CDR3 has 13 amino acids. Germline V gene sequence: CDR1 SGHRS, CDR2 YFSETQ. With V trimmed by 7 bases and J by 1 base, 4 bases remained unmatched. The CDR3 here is CASRRTGSYEQYF. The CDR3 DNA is TGCGCCAGCCGCCGGACAGGGTCCTACGAGCAGTACTTC.

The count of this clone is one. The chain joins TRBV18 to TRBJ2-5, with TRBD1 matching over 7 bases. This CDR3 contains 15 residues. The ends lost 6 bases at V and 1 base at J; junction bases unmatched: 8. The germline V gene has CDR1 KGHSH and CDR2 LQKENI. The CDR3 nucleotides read TGTGCCAGCTCGCTCATAAGGGGGCCCCAAGAGACCCAGTACTTC. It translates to CASSLIRGPQETQYF.

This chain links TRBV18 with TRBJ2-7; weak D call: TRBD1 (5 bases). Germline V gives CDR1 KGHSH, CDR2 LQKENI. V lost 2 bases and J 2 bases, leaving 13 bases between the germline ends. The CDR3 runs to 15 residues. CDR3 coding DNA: TGTGCCAGCTCACCAAAGTCAGGGTTCCCCTACGAGCAGTACTTC. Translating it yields CASSPKSGFPYEQYF.

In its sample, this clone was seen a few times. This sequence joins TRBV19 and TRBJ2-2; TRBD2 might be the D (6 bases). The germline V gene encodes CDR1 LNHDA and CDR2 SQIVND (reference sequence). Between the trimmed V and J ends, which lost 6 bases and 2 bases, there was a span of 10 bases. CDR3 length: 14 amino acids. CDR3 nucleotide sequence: TGTGCCAGTAGCCCGGGACTTAACACCGGGGAGCTGTTTTTT. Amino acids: CASSPGLNTGELFF. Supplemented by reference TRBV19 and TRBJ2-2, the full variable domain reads DGGITQSPKYLFRKEGQNVTLSCEQNLNHDAMYWYRQDPGQGLRLIYYSQIVNDFQKGDIAEGYSVSREKKESFPLTVTSAQKNPTAFYLCASSPGLNTGELFFGEGSRLTVL.

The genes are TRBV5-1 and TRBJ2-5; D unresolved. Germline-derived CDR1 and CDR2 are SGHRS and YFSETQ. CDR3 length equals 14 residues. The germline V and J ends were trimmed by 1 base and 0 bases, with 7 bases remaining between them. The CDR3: CASSLKDYQETQYF. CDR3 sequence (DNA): TGCGCCAGCAGCTTGAAAGACTACCAAGAGACCCAGTACTTC.

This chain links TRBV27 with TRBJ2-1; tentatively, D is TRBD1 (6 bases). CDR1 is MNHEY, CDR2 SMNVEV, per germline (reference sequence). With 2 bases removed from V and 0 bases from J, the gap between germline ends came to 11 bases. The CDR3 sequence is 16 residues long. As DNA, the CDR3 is TGTGCCAGCAGTTTAGAGGGGGAAAGCTCCTACAATGAGCAGTTCTTC. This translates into CASSLEGESSYNEQFF.

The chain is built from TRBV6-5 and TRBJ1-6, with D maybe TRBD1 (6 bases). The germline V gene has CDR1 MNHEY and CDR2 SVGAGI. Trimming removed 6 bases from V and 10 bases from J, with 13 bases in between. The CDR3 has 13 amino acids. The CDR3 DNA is TGTGCCAGCAGCCTCGGGCAGGGGTCACCCCTCCACTTT. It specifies CASSLGQGSPLHF.

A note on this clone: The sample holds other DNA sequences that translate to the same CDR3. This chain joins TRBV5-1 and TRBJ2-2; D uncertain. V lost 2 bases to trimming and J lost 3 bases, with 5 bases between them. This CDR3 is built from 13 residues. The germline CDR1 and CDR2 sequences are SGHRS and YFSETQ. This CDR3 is CASSLRDTGELFF. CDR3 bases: TGCGCCAGCAGCTTAAGGGACACCGGGGAGCTGTTTTTT.

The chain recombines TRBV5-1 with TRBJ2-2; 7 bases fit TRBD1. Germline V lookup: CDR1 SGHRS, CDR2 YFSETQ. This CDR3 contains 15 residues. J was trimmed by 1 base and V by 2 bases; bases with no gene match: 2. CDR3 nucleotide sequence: TGCGCCAGCAGCTTCTACAGGGGGAACACCGGGGAGCTGTTTTTT. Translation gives CASSFYRGNTGELFF.

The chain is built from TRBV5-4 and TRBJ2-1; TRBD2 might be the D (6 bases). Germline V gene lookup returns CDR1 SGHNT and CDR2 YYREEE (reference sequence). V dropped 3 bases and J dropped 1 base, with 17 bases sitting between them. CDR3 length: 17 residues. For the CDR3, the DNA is TGTGCCAGCAGCTCCGGGCCGGGACTGGCGTCCTACAATGAGCAGTTCTTC. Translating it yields CASSSGPGLASYNEQFF.

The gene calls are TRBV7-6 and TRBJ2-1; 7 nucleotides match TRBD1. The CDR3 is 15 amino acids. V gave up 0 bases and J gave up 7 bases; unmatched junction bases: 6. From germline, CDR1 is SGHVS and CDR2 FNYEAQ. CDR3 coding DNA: TGTGCCAGCAGCTTAGCGCCAGGGGGACGAAATGAGCAGTTCTTC. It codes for CASSLAPGGRNEQFF.

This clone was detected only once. The CDR3 DNA reads as TGTGCCAGCAGTTTATCGCGCTCCCTGTCGTCCTACGAGCAGTACTTC. Protein: CASSLSRSLSSYEQYF. V usage is TRBV27 and J usage is TRBJ2-7; no firm D call. Per germline, CDR1 MNHEY and CDR2 SMNVEV (reference sequence). With 0 bases removed from V and 1 base from J, the gap between germline ends came to 13 bases. This CDR3 region has 16 residues.

CDR3 in amino acids: CAISTSGGRETQYF. CDR3 DNA: TGTGCCATCAGCACTAGCGGGGGGAGGGAGACCCAGTACTTC. This rearrangement joins TRBV10-3 to TRBJ2-5; 12 bases agree with TRBD2. J lost 5 bases, V lost 6 bases, and 4 bases had no gene match. Germline assignment: CDR1 ENHRY and CDR2 SYGVKD. CDR3 length equals 14 residues.

The CDR3 protein is CASSLDHGYEQYF. In nucleotides, the CDR3 is TGTGCCAGCTCCTTAGATCACGGGTACGAGCAGTACTTC. The chain links TRBV18 to TRBJ2-7, with D hard to call. The germline V gene has CDR1 KGHSH and CDR2 LQKENI. CDR3 size: 13 residues. V was clipped by 6 bases and J by 4 bases, with 13 bases between them. The full variable domain, completed using reference TRBV18 and TRBJ2-7, is NAGVMQNPRHLVRRRGQEARLRCSPMKGHSHVYWYRQLPEEGLKFMVYLQKENIIDESGMPKERFSAEFPKEGPSILRIQQVVRGDSAAYFCASSLDHGYEQYFGPGTRLTVT.

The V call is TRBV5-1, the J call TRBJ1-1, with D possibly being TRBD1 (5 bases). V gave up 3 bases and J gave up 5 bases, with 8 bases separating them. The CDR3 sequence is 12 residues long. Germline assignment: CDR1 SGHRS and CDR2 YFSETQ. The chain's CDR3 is CASSSAGTEAFF. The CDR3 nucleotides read TGCGCCAGCAGCTCGGCAGGGACTGAAGCTTTCTTT.

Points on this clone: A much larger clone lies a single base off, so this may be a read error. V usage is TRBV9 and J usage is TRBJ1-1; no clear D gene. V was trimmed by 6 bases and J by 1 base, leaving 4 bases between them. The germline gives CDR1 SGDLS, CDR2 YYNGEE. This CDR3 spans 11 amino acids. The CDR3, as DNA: TGTGCCAGCAACCGGAACACTGAAGCTTTCTTT. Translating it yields CASNRNTEAFF. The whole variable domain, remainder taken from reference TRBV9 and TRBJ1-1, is DSGVTQTPKHLITATGQRVTLRCSPRSGDLSVYWYQQSLDQGLQFLIQYYNGEERAKGNILERFSAQQFPDLHSELNLSSLELGDSALYFCASNRNTEAFFGQGTRLTVV.

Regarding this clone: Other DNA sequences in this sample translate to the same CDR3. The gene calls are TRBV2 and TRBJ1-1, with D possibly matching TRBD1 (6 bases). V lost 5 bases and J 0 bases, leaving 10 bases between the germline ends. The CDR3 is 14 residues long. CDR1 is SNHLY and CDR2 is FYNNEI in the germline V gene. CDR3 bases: TGTGCCAGCAGTTCGACAGGAGTGAACACTGAAGCTTTCTTT. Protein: CASSSTGVNTEAFF.

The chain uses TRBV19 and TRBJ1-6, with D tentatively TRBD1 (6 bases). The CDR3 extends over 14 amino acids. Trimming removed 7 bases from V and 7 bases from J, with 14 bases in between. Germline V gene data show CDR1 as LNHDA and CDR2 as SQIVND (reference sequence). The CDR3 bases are TGTGCCAGTATCGAGGGGGGGAAAAATTCACCCCTCCACTTT. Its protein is CASIEGGKNSPLHF.

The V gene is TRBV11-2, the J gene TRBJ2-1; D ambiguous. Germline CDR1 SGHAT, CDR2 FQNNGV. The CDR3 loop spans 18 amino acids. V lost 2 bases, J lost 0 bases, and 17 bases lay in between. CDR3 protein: CASSLPSWTASSYNEQFF. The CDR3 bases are TGTGCCAGCAGCTTACCCAGTTGGACCGCGAGCTCCTACAATGAGCAGTTCTTC.

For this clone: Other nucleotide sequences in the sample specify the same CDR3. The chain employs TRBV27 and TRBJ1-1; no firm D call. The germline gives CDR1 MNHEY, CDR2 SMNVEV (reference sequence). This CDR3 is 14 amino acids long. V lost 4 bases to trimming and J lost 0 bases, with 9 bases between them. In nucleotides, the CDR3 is TGTGCCAGCAGTTCGCCCGGACTGAACACTGAAGCTTTCTTT. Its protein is CASSSPGLNTEAFF.